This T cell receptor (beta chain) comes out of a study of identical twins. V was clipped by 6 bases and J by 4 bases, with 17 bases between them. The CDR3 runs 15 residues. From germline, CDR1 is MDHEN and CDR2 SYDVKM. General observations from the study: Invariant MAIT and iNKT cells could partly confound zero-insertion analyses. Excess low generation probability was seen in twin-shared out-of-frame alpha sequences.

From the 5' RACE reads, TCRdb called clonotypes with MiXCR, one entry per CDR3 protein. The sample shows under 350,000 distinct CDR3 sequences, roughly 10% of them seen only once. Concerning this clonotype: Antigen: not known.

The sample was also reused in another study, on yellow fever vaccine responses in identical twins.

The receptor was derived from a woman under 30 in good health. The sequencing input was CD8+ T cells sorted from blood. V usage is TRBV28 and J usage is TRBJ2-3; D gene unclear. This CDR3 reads CASSLRRLGPDTQYF. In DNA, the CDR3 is TGTGCCAGCAGCCTACGTCGACTTGGCCCAGATACGCAGTATTTT.